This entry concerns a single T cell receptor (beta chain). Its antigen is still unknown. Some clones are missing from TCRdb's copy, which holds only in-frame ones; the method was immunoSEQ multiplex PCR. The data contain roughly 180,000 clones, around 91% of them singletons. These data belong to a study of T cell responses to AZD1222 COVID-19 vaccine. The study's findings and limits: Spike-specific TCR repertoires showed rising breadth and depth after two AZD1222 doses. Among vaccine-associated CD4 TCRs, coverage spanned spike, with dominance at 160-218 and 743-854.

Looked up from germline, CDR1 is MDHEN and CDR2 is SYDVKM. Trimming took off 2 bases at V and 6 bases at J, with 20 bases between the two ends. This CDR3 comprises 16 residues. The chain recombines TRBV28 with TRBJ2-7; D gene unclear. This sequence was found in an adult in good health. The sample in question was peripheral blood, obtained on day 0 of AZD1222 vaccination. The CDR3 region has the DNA TGTGCCAGCAGTTTAATGGCGGCCGCCGGACCGGGCGAGCAGTACTTC. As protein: CASSLMAAAGPGEQYF.